This T cell receptor beta chain is from a study of blood T cell repertoires in COVID-19 (dated by TCRdb to about 2020). For context, the study as a whole: Collaborator samples came from the United States, Italy and Spain and covered acute and convalescent phases of COVID-19. The prospective study material was composed of cDNA or gDNA derived from T cells, B-cell-depleted T cells, or PBMCs. The dataset comprised deeply sampled blood TCRbeta repertoires from subjects exposed to, actively infected with, or recovered from COVID-19. The repertoires were released in a freely available public database meant as a resource for research on the immune response to SARS-CoV-2. The samples were drawn from the first 160 participants of the ongoing ImmuneRACE study and from more than 1,000 subjects provided by 6 global collaborators. A de-identified subject ID, COVID-19 status, age in years and sex were almost always included in the sample metadata. HLA class I and class II types, where available, came from metadata supplied by the sample provider rather than from assay-based typing. Broad study findings and their caveats: Clinical and demographic metadata were provided uncurated, with the amount varying by source and participant.

TCRbeta CDR3 regions were amplified from genomic DNA by means of the immunoSEQ Assay, a bias-controlled multiplex PCR. Per the authors' processing: The number of nucleated cells in each sample was estimated by amplification of reference gene primers within the assay. Sequence reads were collapsed and filtered to measure the absolute abundance of every unique TCRbeta CDR3 rearrangement. For each sample, productive Simpson clonality was calculated as the square root of Simpson's diversity index over productive rearrangements. The table comes from immuneACCESS by way of TCRdb, which keeps in-frame sequences with V and J called. Part of the clones is missing from these tables; in studies checked, under half for an unresolved V gene and the rest for unknown reasons. That table is the source of V, J and clone size, and D and trimming were worked out from the DNA. Within this sample are 150,000 to 200,000 clones, with over 80% of them counted one time only. Clones ranked in the top ten supply over 6% of the sample.

One collaborating source in Seattle enrolled patients during active infection and followed them longitudinally through the course of disease. Whole blood was collected in K2EDTA tubes by collaborating institutions according to the institutions' own protocols. For TCRbeta analysis, collaborators shipped samples as frozen whole blood, isolated PBMCs, or DNA extracted from either of those sample types. The CDR3 has 15 amino acids, counting the end cysteine and phenylalanine. Of the read, only the CDR3 DNA is kept; its 45 bases are in frame from base 1. Per the germline V gene (reference sequence), LNHDA is the CDR1 and SQIVND is the CDR2. Cut back by 5 bases and 5 bases, the V and J ends lie 16 bases apart. On this clone itself: Which antigen it targets is not known. The sample holds no much larger clone one base away, and base qualities are not on file.

The TCR sequence derives from a woman aged 70-85 years with COVID-19, enrolled during active disease. This receptor chain uses TRBV19 and TRBJ1-5, and possibly TRBD1, on 6 matching bases. Sequencing was carried out using peripheral blood. The encoded CDR3 is CASSVQSGGDQPQHF. In nucleotides, the sequence is TGTGCCAGTAGTGTTCAATCGGGGGGCGATCAGCCCCAGCATTTT.